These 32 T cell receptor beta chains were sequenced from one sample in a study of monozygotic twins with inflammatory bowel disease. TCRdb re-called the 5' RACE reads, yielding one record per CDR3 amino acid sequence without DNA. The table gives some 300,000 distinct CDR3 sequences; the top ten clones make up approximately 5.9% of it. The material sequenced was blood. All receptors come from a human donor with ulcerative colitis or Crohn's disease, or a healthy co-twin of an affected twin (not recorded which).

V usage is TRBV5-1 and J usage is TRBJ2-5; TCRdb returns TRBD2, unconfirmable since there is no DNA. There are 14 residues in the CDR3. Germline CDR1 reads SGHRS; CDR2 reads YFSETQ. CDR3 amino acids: CASSPATRKETQYF.

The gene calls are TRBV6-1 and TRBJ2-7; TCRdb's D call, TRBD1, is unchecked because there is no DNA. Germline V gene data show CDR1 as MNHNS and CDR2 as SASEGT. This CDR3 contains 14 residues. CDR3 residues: CASSQDRVRSEQYF.

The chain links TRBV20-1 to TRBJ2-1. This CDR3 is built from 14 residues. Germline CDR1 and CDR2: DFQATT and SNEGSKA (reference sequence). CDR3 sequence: CSARAGHGYNEQFF.

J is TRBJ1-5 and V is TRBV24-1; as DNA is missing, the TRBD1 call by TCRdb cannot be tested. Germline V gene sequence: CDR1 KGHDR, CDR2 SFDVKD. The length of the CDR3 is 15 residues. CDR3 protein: CATSDLKGGNQPQHF.

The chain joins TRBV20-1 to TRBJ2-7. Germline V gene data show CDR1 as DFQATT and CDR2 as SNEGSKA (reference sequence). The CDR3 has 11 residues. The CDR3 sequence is CSAPHTYEQYF.

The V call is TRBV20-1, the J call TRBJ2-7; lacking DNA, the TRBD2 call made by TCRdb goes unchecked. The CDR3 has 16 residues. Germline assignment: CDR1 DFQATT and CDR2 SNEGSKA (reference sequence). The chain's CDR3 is CSARVPPSGGSYEQYF.

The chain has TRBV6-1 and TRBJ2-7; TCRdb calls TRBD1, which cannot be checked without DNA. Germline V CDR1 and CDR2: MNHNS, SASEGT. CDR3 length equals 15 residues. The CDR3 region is CASRLTGGEYHEQYF.

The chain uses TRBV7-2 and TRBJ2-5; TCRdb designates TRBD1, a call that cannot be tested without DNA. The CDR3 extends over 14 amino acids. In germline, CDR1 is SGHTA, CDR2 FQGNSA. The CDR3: CASSLGREGETQYF.

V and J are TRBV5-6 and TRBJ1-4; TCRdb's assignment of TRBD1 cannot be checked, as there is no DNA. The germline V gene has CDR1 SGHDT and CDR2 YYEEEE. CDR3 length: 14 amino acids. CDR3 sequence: CASSLTGTAEKLFF.

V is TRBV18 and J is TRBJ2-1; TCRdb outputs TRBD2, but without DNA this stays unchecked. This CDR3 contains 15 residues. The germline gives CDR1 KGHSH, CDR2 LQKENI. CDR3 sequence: CASSPPPAGTFEQFF.

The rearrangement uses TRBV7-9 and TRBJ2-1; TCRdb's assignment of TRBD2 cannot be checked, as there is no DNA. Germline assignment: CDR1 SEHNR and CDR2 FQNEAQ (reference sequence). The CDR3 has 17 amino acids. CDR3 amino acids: CASSLAGTSGINNEQFF. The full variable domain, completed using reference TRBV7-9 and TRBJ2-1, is DTGVSQNPRHKITKRGQNVTFRCDPISEHNRLYWYRQTLGQGPEFLTYFQNEAQLEKSRLLSDRFSAERPKGSFSTLEIQRTEQGDSAMYLCASSLAGTSGINNEQFFGPGTRLTVL.

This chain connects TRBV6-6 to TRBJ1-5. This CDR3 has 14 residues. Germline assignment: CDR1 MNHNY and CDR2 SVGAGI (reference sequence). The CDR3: CASSYTTSNQPQHF.

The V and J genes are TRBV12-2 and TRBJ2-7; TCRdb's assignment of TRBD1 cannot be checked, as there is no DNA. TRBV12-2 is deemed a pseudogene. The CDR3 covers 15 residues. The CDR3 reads CASRSRDLSHYEQYF.

CDR3 loop: CASAGPGYEQYF. The chain recombines TRBV19 with TRBJ2-7; TCRdb lists TRBD2, though no DNA is available to test this call. The CDR3 covers 12 residues. The germline gives CDR1 LNHDA, CDR2 SQIVND (reference sequence).

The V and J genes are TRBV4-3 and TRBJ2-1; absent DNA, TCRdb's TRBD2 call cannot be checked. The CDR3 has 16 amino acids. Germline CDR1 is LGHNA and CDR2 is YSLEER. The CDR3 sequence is CASSQAVGREGGEQFF.

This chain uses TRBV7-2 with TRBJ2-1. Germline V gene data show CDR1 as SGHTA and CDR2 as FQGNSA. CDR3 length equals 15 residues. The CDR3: CAGSLDGKSYNEQFF.

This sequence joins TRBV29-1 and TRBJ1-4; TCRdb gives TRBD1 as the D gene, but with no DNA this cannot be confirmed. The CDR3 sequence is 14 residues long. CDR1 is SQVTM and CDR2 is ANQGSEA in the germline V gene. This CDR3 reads CSARPGGTNEKLFF.

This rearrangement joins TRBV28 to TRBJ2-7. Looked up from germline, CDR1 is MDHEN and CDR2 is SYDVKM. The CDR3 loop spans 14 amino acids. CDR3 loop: CASSLVQITYEQYF.

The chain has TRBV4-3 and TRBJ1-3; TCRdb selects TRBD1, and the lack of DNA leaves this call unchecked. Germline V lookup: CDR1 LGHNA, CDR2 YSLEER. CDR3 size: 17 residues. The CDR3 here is CASSQGNRGFSGNTIYF.

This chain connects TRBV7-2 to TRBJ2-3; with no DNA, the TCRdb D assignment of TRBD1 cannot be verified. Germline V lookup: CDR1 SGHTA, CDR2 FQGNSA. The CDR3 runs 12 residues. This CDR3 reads CALGRGTDTQYF.

CDR3 loop: CASGGFRGYTF. The rearrangement uses TRBV19 and TRBJ1-2. The CDR3 spans 11 residues. The germline V gene encodes CDR1 LNHDA and CDR2 SQIVND (reference sequence).

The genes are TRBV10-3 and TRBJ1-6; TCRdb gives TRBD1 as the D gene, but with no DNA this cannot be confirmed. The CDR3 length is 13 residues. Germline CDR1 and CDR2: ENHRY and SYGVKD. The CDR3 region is CAISGQTNSPLHF.

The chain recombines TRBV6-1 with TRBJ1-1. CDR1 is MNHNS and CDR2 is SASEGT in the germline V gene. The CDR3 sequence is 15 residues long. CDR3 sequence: CASSVKSPGNTEAFF.

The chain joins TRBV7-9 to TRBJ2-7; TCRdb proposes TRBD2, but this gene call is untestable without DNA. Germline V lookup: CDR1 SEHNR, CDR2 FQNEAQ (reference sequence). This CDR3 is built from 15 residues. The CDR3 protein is CASSQGPQTGNEQYF.

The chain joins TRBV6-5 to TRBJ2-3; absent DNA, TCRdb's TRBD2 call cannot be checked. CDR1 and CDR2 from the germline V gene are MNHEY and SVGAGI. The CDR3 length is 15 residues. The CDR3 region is CASSYSNTGPSSQYF.

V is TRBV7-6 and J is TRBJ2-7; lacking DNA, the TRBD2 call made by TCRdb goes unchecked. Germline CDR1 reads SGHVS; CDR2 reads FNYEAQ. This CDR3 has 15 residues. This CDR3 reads CASSQGTSGGYEQYF.

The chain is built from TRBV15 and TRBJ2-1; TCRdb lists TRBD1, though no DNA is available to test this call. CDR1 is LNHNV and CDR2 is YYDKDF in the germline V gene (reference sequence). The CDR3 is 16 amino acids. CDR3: CATSRDRDRGLNEQFF.

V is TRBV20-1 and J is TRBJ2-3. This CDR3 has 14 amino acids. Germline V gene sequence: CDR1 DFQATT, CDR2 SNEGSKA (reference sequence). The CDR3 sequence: CSAFGRRSTDTQYF.

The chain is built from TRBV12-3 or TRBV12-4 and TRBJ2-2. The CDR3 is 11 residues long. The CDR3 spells CASRSSGELFF.

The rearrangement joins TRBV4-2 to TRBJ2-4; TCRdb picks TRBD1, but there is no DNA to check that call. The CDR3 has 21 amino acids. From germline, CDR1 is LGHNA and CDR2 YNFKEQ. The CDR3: CASSHASPGGGAAMAKNIQYF.

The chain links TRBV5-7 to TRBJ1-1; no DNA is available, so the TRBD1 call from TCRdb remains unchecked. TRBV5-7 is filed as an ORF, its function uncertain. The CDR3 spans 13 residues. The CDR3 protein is CASSTRDPTEAFF.

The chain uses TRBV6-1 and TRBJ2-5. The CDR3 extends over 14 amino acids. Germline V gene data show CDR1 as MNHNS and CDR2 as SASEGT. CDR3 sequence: CASRNSHLRETQYF.